The 5 T cell receptor beta chains in this list originate from one sample, sequenced in a study of blood T cell repertoires in COVID-19 (dated by TCRdb to about 2020). Library prep was done by the immunoSEQ multiplex PCR assay. TCRdb provides this immuneACCESS table in a form limited to in-frame rearrangements. Some clones are lacking; in checked studies, under half of them reflect an unresolved V gene, and why the rest are absent is not known. The sample contains roughly 200,000 clones, about 83% of them found a single time. Around a sixth of the sample is in the top ten clones. The sample was peripheral blood. These receptors were obtained from a person aged 70 to 85 with COVID-19, enrolled during active disease.

This chain connects TRBV7-3 to TRBJ1-1, with 9 nucleotides matching TRBD1. Germline values: CDR1 SGHTA, CDR2 FQGTGA. Trimming at V came to 5 bases and at J to 1 base, leaving 14 bases not matched to a gene. The CDR3 contains 18 residues. The CDR3 DNA reads as TGTGCCAGCAGCCAGTGGACAGGGGCACTTGCAACGAACACTGAAGCTTTCTTT. It specifies CASSQWTGALATNTEAFF.

J is TRBJ1-6 and V is TRBV4-1, with 7 bases lining up with TRBD1. The junction had 8 bases not matched to a gene; V was cut back by 0 bases and J by 0 bases. The CDR3 length is 19 residues. Germline-derived CDR1 and CDR2 are MGHRA and YSYEKL. The CDR3 nucleotides read TGCGCCAGCAGCCAAGACTGGCAGGGGGTGAGCTCCTATAATTCACCCCTCCACTTT. Translating gives CASSQDWQGVSSYNSPLHF.

This clone has just one count. This sequence joins TRBV27 and TRBJ2-3; D not certain. The CDR3 is 15 residues long. V lost 0 bases and J 6 bases, leaving 13 bases between the germline ends. Germline V lookup: CDR1 MNHEY, CDR2 SMNVEV (reference sequence). The CDR3 nucleotides read TGTGCCAGCAGTTTATCACGCGGTGCAAGGGATACGCAGTATTTT. It yields the protein CASSLSRGARDTQYF.

The chain combines TRBV2 with TRBJ2-1; 10 nucleotides align to TRBD2. The CDR3 has 16 amino acids. The V gene end was trimmed by 5 bases and the J gene end by 7 bases; junction bases not matched to a gene: 11. Germline assignment: CDR1 SNHLY and CDR2 FYNNEI. This CDR3 reads CASSFRLAGGWNEQFF. The CDR3 DNA follows: TGTGCCAGCAGTTTCCGTTTAGCGGGGGGTTGGAATGAGCAGTTCTTC.

The chain is built from TRBV3-1 (or the pseudogene TRBV3-2) and TRBJ2-1, with 9 bases fitting TRBD2. The CDR3 covers 16 residues. After removal of 7 bases from V and 1 base from J, the junction contained 8 bases not matched to a gene. Germline V gene lookup returns CDR1 LGHDT and CDR2 YNNKEL (reference sequence). Here the CDR3 DNA reads TGTGCCAGCACCACGACTAGCGGTGAGTCCTACAATGAGCAGTTCTTC. This gives the protein CASTTTSGESYNEQFF.